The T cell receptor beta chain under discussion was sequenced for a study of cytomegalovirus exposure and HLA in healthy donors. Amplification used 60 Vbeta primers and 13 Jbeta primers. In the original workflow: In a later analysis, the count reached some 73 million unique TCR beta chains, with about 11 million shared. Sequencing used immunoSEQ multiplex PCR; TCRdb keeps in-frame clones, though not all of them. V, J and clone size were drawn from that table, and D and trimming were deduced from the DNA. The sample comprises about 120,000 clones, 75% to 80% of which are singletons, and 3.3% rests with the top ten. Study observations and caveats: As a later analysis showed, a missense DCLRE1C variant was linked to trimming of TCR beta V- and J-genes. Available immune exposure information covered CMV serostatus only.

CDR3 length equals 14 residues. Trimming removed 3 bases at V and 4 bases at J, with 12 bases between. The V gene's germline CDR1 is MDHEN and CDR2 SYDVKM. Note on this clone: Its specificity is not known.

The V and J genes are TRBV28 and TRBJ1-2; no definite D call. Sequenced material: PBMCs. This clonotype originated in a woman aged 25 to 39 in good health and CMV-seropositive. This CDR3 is CASSLVDSTYGYTF. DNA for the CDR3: TGTGCCAGCAGTTTGGTAGATTCTACCTATGGCTACACCTTC.